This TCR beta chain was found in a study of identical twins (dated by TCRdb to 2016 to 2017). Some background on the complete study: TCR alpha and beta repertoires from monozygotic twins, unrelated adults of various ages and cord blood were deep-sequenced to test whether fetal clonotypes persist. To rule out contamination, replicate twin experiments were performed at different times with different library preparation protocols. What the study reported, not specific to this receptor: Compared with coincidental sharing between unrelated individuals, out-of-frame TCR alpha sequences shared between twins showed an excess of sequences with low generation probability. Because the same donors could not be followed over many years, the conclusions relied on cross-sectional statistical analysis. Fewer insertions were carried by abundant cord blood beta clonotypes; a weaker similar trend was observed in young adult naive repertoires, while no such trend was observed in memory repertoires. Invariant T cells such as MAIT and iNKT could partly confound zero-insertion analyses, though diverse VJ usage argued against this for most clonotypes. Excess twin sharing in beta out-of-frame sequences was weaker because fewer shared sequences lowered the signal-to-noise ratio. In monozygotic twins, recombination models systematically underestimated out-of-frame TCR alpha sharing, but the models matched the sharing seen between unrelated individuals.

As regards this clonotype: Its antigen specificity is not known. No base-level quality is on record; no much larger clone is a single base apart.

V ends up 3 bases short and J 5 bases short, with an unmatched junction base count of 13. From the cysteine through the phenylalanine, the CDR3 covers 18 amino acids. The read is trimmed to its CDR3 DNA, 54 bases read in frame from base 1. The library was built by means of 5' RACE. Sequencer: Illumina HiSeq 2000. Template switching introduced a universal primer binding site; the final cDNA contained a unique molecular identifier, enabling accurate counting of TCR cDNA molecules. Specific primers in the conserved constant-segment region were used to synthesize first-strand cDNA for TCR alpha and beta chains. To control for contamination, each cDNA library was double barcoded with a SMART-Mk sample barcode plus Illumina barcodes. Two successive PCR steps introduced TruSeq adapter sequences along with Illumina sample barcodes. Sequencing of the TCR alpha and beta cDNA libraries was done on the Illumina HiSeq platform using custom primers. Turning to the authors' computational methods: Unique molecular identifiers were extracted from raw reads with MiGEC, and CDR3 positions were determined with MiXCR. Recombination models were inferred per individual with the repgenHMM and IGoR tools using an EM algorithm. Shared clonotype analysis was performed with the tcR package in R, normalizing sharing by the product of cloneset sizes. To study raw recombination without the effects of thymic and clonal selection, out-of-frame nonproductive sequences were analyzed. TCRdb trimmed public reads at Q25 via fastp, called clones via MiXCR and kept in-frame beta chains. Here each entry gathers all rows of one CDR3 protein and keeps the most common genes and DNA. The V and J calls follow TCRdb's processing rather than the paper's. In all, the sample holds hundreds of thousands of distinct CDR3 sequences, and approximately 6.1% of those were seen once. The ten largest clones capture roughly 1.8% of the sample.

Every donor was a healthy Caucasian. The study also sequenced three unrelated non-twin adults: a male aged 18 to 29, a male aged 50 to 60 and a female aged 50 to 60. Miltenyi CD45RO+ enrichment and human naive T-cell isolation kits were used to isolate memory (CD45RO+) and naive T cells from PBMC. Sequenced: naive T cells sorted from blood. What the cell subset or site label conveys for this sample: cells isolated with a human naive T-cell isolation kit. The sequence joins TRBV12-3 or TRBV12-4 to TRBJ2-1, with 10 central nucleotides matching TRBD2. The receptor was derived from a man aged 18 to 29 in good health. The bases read TGTGCCAGCAGTTTCTCTAAGGCTGGTCTAGCGGGAGACAATGAGCAGTTCTTC. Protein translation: CASSFSKAGLAGDNEQFF.